Listed here are 14 T cell receptor beta chains from one sample, sequenced in a study of identifying expanded T cells in peripheral blood. Profiling relied on immunoSEQ multiplex PCR, and the TCRdb table lists in-frame clones only, not all of them. The sample carries tens of thousands of clones, approximately 90% recorded once. The sample taken for sequencing was blood. These receptors were collected from a person aged 18 to 70 in good health.

This chain connects TRBV4-1 to TRBJ1-5; D remains ambiguous. Germline lookup yields CDR1 MGHRA and CDR2 YSYEKL. Trimming removed 0 bases at V and 10 bases at J, with 10 bases between. The CDR3 is 13 amino acids. CDR3 sequence reads: CASSQDRRAPQHF. CDR3 in DNA: TGCGCCAGCAGCCAAGATAGGAGGGCACCCCAGCATTTT.

The chain joins TRBV7-8 to TRBJ1-4; no clear D gene. The germline V gene encodes CDR1 SGHVS and CDR2 FQNEAQ. CDR3 length equals 12 residues. Trimming pared 1 base from V and 12 bases from J, leaving 9 bases between. CDR3 in amino acids: CASSLVHKELFF. CDR3 nucleotide sequence: TGTGCCAGCAGCTTAGTCCATAAGGAACTGTTTTTT.

This clone is a singleton in its sample. The chain employs TRBV7-2 and TRBJ1-6; weak D call: TRBD1 (5 bases). The CDR3 has 15 amino acids. Per germline, CDR1 SGHTA and CDR2 FQGNSA. Trimming left V 5 bases short and J 5 bases short, with 13 bases between. CDR3 bases: TGTGCCAGCAGCCCCAAGGGGAGGGATAATTCACCCCTCCACTTT. Translating it yields CASSPKGRDNSPLHF.

The CDR3 DNA reads as TGTGCCAGCAGCCTACCCCCATCCTACGAGCAGTACTTC. Translated: CASSLPPSYEQYF. The rearrangement joins TRBV6-6 to TRBJ2-7; D gene unclear. Germline CDR1 and CDR2: MNHNY and SVGAGI (reference sequence). The V end lost 6 bases, the J end lost 1 base, and 10 bases lay between the germline ends. The CDR3 is made up of 13 amino acids.

The chain is built from TRBV7-2 and TRBJ2-7; D is unresolved. V was cut by 1 base and J by 0 bases, with 13 bases left in between. The CDR3 runs 16 residues. Germline V gene data show CDR1 as SGHTA and CDR2 as FQGNSA. CDR3 amino acids: CASSLDGASRSYEQYF. The CDR3 coding sequence is TGTGCCAGCAGCTTAGATGGCGCCAGCCGCTCCTACGAGCAGTACTTC.

The chain is built from TRBV5-1 and TRBJ2-3, with TRBD2 matching 12 bases. V shed 0 bases and J 3 bases; nucleotides not matched to a gene: 5. This CDR3 region has 17 residues. CDR1 SGHRS and CDR2 YFSETQ come from the germline V gene. CDR3 in amino acids: CASSLGRLAGVTDTQYF. CDR3 coding DNA: TGCGCCAGCAGCTTGGGAAGACTAGCGGGGGTGACAGATACGCAGTATTTT. Based on the CDR3 plus reference TRBV5-1 and TRBJ2-3, the full variable domain is KAGVTQTPRYLIKTRGQQVTLSCSPISGHRSVSWYQQTPGQGLQFLFEYFSETQRNKGNFPGRFSGRQFSNSRSEMNVSTLELGDSALYLCASSLGRLAGVTDTQYFGPGTRLTVL.

The chain has TRBV23-1 and TRBJ2-3; D unclear. TRBV23-1 is marked as an open reading frame, function uncertain. The CDR3 covers 12 residues. Trimming removed 0 bases from V and 8 bases from J, with 6 bases in between. The CDR3: CASSQSEGTQYF. The CDR3 DNA reads as TGCGCCAGCAGTCAATCGGAAGGTACGCAGTATTTT.

The chain joins TRBV7-2 to TRBJ2-3, with 7 bases aligning to TRBD2. The length of the CDR3 is 14 residues. Unmatched junction bases numbered 13, after V lost 2 bases and J lost 14 bases. Germline CDR1 reads SGHTA; CDR2 reads FQGNSA. CDR3 DNA: TGTGCCAGCAGCTTAACTACGGGCGGGGGTTTTTTGTATTTT. As protein: CASSLTTGGGFLYF.

Turning to this clone: One end of the junction fails to match germline, which may point to a read error. The rearrangement uses TRBV4-2 and TRBJ1-4; D remains unclear. Germline CDR1 reads LGHNA; CDR2 reads YNFKEQ. CDR3 length: 16 residues. This CDR3 is CASSKERVRDWGKLFF. In DNA, the CDR3 is TGTGCCAGCAGCAAAGAGAGGGTTCGGGATTGGGGAAAACTGTTTTTT.

The chain joins TRBV18 to TRBJ2-7, with D maybe TRBD1 (6 bases). Per germline, CDR1 KGHSH and CDR2 LQKENI. V was clipped by 3 bases and J by 2 bases, with 14 bases between them. CDR3 length equals 15 residues. CDR3 nucleotides: TGTGCCAGCTCACCCAGGCAGGGGACCCCCTACGAGCAGTACTTC. This translates into CASSPRQGTPYEQYF.

This chain links TRBV6-6 with TRBJ1-2, with unresolved D. Germline V gene sequence: CDR1 MNHNY, CDR2 SVGAGI (reference sequence). Deletions cut 6 bases from V and 1 base from J, with 15 bases between. The CDR3 is 15 residues long. The CDR3 sequence: CASSPFGGLNYGYTF. CDR3 sequence (DNA): TGTGCCAGCAGCCCCTTCGGAGGGCTTAACTATGGCTACACCTTC.

This clone appeared a single time. The chain recombines TRBV29-1 with TRBJ1-2; D perhaps matches TRBD1 (6 bases). Looked up from germline, CDR1 is SQVTM and CDR2 is ANQGSEA. The CDR3 spans 16 residues. Trimming shortened V by 4 bases and J by 2 bases, and 20 bases separated the two germline ends. CDR3 bases: TGCAGCGTTGGCGTCCTGACAGGCTCGGGAAACTATGGCTACACCTTC. Its protein product is CSVGVLTGSGNYGYTF.

This clone was counted between two and nine times. The rearrangement uses TRBV28 and TRBJ2-7, with D perhaps matching TRBD1 (6 bases). CDR3 size: 15 residues. Germline loops: CDR1 MDHEN, CDR2 SYDVKM. Trimming took off 5 bases at V and 4 bases at J, with 18 bases between the two ends. CDR3 DNA: TGTGCCAGCAGTACATACACCGGGACACCTTACGAGCAGTACTTC. The encoded protein is CASSTYTGTPYEQYF. Full variable domain (missing parts from reference TRBV28 and TRBJ2-7): DVKVTQSSRYLVKRTGEKVFLECVQDMDHENMFWYRQDPGLGLRLIYFSYDVKMKEKGDIPEGYSVSREKKERFSLILESASTNQTSMYLCASSTYTGTPYEQYFGPGTRLTVT.

This clone was detected only a few times. The V call is TRBV6-5, the J call TRBJ1-1, with a tentative D call TRBD1 (5 bases). With 2 bases removed from V and 7 bases from J, the gap between germline ends came to 17 bases. Germline V CDR1 and CDR2: MNHEY, SVGAGI. There are 15 residues in the CDR3. In nucleotides, the CDR3 is TGTGCCAGCAGTTACAGCCCACGTAGCCAGGGTGAAGCTTTCTTT. Its translation is CASSYSPRSQGEAFF.